These T cell receptor beta chains were read from a single sample in a study of CD8 T cells in ankylosing spondylitis. One entry per CDR3 protein results from TCRdb running MiXCR on the 5' RACE reads. The data show about 260,000 distinct CDR3 sequences, roughly a quarter seen once. The sample taken for sequencing was blood, either unsorted or a sorted T cell fraction (not recorded which). Source of these receptors: a male donor with ankylosing spondylitis or in good health (not recorded which). Each CDR3 is given with its conserved first and last residue. The order of the fields is clone size, J gene, V gene, D gene, CDR3 DNA, CDR3 protein. The D gene is left open where the match is weak. Expanded clones are given a class, and other clones once, few, many or no size at all.

few TRBJ2-4 TRBV20-1 TRBD1 TGCAGTGCTGGGGGGAGGACAGGGGGCCCCAAAAACATTCAGTACTTC CSAGGRTGGPKNIQYF
few TRBJ2-3 TRBV6-5 . TGTGCCAGCAGTTACGACCTGGGAACGCTCGGTAGCACAGATACGCAGTATTTT CASSYDLGTLGSTDTQYF
. TRBJ2-7 TRBV20-1 TRBD1 TGCAGTGCTACAGGGGGCTCCTACGAGCAGTACTTC CSATGGSYEQYF
few TRBJ2-3 TRBV29-1 . TGCAGCGTGTCAGGGTTACGTTCCGATACGCAGTATTTT CSVSGLRSDTQYF
. TRBJ2-3 TRBV6-5 . TGTGCCAGCAGTTACTCGTTGAGGGGGGCCTCAGATACGCAGTATTTT CASSYSLRGASDTQYF
many TRBJ2-3 TRBV4-2 . TGTGCCAGCAGCCAAGCGTCTAGCGCGGCGCAGTATTTT CASSQASSAAQYF
. TRBJ2-1 TRBV30 TRBD1 TGTGCCTGGAGTCCGGGACAGGCCCAGTTCTTC CAWSPGQAQFF
. TRBJ2-2 TRBV29-1 TRBD1 TGCAGCGTTGGACAGGGGCGGACCGGGGAGCTGTTTTTT CSVGQGRTGELFF
. TRBJ2-6 TRBV20-1 . TGCAGTGCTAGAGTCTCGGGGCTTTTGAGTGGGGCCAACGTCCTGACTTTC CSARVSGLLSGANVLTF
many TRBJ2-1 TRBV6-5 TRBD2 TGTGCCAGCAGTTACTCTCTGCCCGGGTGGGGGGGGCAGTTCTTC CASSYSLPGWGGQFF
many TRBJ1-4 TRBV12-3/TRBV12-4 . TGTGCCAGCAGTTTGAATGAAAAACTGTTTTTT CASSLNEKLFF
. TRBJ2-7 TRBV29-1 . TGCAGCGTTGCGAGGGAGCACGCCTACGAGCAGTACTTC CSVAREHAYEQYF